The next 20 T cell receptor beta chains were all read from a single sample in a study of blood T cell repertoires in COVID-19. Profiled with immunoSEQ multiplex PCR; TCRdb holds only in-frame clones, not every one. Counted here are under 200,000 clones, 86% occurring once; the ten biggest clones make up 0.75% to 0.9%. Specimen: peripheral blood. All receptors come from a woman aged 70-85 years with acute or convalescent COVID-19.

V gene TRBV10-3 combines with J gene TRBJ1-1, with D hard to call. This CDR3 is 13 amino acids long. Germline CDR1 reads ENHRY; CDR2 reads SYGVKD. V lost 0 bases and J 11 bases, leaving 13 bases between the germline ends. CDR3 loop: CAISESVYFRAFF. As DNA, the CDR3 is TGTGCCATCAGTGAGTCTGTGTATTTCCGGGCTTTCTTT.

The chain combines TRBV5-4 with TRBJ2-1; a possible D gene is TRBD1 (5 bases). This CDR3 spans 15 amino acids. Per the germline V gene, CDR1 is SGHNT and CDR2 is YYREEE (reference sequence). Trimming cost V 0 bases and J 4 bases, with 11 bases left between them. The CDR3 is CASSLGQPIYNEQFF. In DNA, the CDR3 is TGTGCCAGCAGCTTGGGACAGCCGATTTACAATGAGCAGTTCTTC.

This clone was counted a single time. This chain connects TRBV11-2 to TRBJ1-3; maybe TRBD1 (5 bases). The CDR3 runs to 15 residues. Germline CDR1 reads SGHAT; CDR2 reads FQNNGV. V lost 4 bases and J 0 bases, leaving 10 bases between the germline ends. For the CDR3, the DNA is TGTGCCAGCAGCTGGGAGGGGCCCTCTGGAAACACCATATATTTT. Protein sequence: CASSWEGPSGNTIYF.

The CDR3 DNA reads as TGTGCCAGCAGTCGACAGGGGGCAACTAATGAAAAACTGTTTTTT. Protein product: CASSRQGATNEKLFF. The rearrangement links TRBV28 to TRBJ1-4; 9 bases are a match to TRBD1. In germline, CDR1 is MDHEN, CDR2 SYDVKM. The CDR3 covers 15 residues. V lost 5 bases, J lost 0 bases, and 1 base stayed unmatched.

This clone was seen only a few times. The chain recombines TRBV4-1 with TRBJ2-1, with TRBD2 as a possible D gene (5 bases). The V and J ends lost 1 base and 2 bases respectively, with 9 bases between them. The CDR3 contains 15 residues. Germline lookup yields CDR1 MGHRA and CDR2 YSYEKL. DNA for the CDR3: TGCGCCAGCAGCCAAGGGTCCGGGGCCTACAATGAGCAGTTCTTC. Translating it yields CASSQGSGAYNEQFF.

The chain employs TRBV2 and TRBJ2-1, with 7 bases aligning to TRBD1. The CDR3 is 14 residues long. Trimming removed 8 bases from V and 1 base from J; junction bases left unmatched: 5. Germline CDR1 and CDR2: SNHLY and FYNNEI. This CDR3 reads CASEGQTSYNEQFF. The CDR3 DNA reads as TGTGCCAGCGAGGGACAGACTTCCTACAATGAGCAGTTCTTC.

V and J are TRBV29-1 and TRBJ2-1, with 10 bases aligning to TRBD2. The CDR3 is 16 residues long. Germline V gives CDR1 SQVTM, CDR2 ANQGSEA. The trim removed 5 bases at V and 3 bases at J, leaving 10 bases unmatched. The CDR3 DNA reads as TGCAGCGTTCGATCTAGCGGGAGACAAAGCTACAATGAGCAGTTCTTC. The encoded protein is CSVRSSGRQSYNEQFF.

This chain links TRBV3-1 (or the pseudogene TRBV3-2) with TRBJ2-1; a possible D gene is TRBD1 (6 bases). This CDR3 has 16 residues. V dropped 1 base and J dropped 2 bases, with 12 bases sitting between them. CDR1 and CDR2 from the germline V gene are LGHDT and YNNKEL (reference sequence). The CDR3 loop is CASSQVSRGPYNEQFF. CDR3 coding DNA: TGTGCCAGCAGCCAAGTGAGCAGGGGACCCTACAATGAGCAGTTCTTC.

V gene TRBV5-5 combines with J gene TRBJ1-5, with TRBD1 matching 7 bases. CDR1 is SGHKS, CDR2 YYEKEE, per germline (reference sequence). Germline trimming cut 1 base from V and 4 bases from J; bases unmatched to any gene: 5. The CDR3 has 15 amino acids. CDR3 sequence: CASSLFTGDNQPQHF. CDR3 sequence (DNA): TGTGCCAGCAGCTTGTTCACAGGGGATAATCAGCCCCAGCATTTT.

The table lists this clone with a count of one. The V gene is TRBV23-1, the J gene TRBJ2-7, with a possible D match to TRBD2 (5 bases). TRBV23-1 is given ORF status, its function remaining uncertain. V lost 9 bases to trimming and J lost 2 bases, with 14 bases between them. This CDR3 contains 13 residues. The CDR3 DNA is TGCGCCAGGGGTCAAAAGACTACCTACGAGCAGTACTTC. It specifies CARGQKTTYEQYF.

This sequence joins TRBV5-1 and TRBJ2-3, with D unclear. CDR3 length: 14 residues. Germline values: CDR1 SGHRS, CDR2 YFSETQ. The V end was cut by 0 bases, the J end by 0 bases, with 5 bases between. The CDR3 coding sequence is TGCGCCAGCAGCTTGGGGGCGAGCACAGATACGCAGTATTTT. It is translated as CASSLGASTDTQYF.

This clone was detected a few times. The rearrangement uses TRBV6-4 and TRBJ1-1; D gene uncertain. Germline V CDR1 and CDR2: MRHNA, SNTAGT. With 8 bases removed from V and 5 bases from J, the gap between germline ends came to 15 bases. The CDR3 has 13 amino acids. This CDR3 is CASSERGGTEAFF. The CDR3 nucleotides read TGTGCCAGCTCAGAACGGGGAGGGACTGAAGCTTTCTTT.

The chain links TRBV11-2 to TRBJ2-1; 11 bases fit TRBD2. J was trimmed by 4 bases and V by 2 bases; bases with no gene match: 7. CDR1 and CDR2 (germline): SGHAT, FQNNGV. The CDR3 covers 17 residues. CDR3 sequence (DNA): TGTGCCAGCAGCTTACGGCTAGCGGGAGGAGGTTACAATGAGCAGTTCTTC. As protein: CASSLRLAGGGYNEQFF.

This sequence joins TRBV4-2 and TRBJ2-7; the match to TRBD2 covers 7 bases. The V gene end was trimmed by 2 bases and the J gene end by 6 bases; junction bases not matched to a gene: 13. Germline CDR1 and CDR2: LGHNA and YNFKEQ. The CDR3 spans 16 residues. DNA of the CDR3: TGTGCCAGCAGCCAACAGGCGGGAGCGGGAAGTGGCGAGCAGTACTTC. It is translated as CASSQQAGAGSGEQYF.

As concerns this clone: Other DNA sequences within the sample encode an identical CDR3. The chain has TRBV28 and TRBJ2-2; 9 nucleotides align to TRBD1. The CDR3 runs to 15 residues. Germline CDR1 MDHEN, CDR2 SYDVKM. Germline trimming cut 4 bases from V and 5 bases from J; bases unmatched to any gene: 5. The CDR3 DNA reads TGTGCCAGCAGTTGGGACAGGGTGGGAACCGGGGAGCTGTTTTTT. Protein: CASSWDRVGTGELFF.

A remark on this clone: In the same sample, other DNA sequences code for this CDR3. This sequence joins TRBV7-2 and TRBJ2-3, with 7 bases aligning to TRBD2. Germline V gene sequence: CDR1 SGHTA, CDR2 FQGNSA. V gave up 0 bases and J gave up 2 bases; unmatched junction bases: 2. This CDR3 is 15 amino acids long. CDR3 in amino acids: CASSLAGGPTDTQYF. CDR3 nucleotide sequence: TGTGCCAGCAGCTTAGCGGGAGGGCCCACAGATACGCAGTATTTT.

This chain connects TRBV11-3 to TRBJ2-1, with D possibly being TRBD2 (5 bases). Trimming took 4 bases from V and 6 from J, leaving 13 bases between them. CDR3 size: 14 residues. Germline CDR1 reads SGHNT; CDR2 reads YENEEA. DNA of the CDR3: TGTGCCAGCAGCTCTTCTATAGGAGGCAATGAGCAGTTCTTC. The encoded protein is CASSSSIGGNEQFF.

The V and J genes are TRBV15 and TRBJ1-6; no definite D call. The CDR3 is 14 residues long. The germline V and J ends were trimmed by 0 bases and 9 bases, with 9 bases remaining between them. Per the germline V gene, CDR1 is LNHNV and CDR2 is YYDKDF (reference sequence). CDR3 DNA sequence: TGTGCCACCAGCAGAGATCGACTCCGTTCACCCCTCCACTTT. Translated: CATSRDRLRSPLHF.

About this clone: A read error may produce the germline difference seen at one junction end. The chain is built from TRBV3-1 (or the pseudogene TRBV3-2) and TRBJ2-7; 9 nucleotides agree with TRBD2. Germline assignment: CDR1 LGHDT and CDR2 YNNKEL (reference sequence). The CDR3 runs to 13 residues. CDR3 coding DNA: TGTGCCAGCAGTCAAGATGGGTCTAGCGGGGAATACTTC. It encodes CASSQDGSSGEYF.

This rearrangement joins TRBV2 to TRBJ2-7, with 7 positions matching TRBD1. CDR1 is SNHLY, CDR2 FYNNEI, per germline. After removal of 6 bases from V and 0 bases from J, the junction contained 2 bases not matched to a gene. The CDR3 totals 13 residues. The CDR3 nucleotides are TGTGCCAGCAGCGGGACAGTCTCCTACGAGCAGTACTTC. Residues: CASSGTVSYEQYF.